Each of the 17 T cell receptor beta chains below was sequenced from the same sample in a study of control samples from healthy donors and cancer patients. Using immunoSEQ multiplex PCR, the repertoire was profiled, and TCRdb retains in-frame clones only, with some absent. The data contain roughly 92,000 clones, around nine tenths of them seen just once; the ten biggest clones take up 7.5% to 8%. Sequenced: blood. These receptor sequences come from a woman aged 60-75 years in good health.

This chain uses TRBV9 with TRBJ2-3; 11 bases are a match to TRBD2. With V trimmed by 0 bases and J by 2 bases, 5 bases remained unmatched. The CDR3 runs 17 residues. Germline V lookup: CDR1 SGDLS, CDR2 YYNGEE. In nucleotides, the CDR3 is TGTGCCAGCAGCGTAGGAATTAGCGGGGGGGCCACAGATACGCAGTATTTT. It is translated as CASSVGISGGATDTQYF.

J is TRBJ1-3 and V is TRBV9; D possibly corresponds to TRBD1 (5 bases). Germline lookup yields CDR1 SGDLS and CDR2 YYNGEE. With 0 bases removed from V and 0 bases from J, the gap between germline ends came to 7 bases. The CDR3 runs to 15 residues. CDR3 sequence reads: CASSVVGTSGNTIYF. The CDR3 region has the DNA TGTGCCAGCAGCGTAGTAGGGACCTCTGGAAACACCATATATTTT. The whole variable domain, remainder taken from reference TRBV9 and TRBJ1-3, is DSGVTQTPKHLITATGQRVTLRCSPRSGDLSVYWYQQSLDQGLQFLIQYYNGEERAKGNILERFSAQQFPDLHSELNLSSLELGDSALYFCASSVVGTSGNTIYFGEGSWLTVV.

The DNA of the CDR3 is TGTGCCAGCAGCTTATTCGGTAGCGGGAGTGCAGATACGCAGTATTTT. Its translation is CASSLFGSGSADTQYF. The chain recombines TRBV7-2 with TRBJ2-3, with 9 bases identical to TRBD2. V gave up 2 bases and J gave up 4 bases; unmatched junction bases: 7. This CDR3 spans 16 amino acids. CDR1 and CDR2 from the germline V gene are SGHTA and FQGNSA. The variable domain in full, completed from reference TRBV7-2 and TRBJ2-3, reads GAGVSQSPSNKVTEKGKDVELRCDPISGHTALYWYRQSLGQGLEFLIYFQGNSAPDKSGLPSDRFSAERTGGSVSTLTIQRTQQEDSAVYLCASSLFGSGSADTQYFGPGTRLTVL.

The chain joins TRBV5-1 to TRBJ2-2; 13 positions agree with TRBD2. The junction had 10 bases not matched to a gene; V was cut back by 4 bases and J by 7 bases. Germline lookup yields CDR1 SGHRS and CDR2 YFSETQ. CDR3 length: 17 amino acids. CDR3 nucleotides: TGCGCCAGCAGCCGGCAACTAGCGGGAGGGGTTGGCGGGGAGCTGTTTTTT. Its protein is CASSRQLAGGVGGELFF.

J is TRBJ1-5 and V is TRBV4-2; D might be TRBD1 (5 bases). Germline assignment: CDR1 LGHNA and CDR2 YNFKEQ. The germline V and J ends were trimmed by 0 bases and 6 bases, with 15 bases remaining between them. This CDR3 has 16 residues. CDR3 region: CASSQETGLRAQPQHF. In DNA, the CDR3 is TGTGCCAGCAGCCAAGAAACGGGACTCAGGGCTCAGCCCCAGCATTTT.

The J gene is TRBJ2-7, the V gene TRBV28; no reliable D call. Trimming cost V 8 bases and J 6 bases, with 26 bases left between them. CDR1 MDHEN and CDR2 SYDVKM come from the germline V gene. This CDR3 contains 16 residues. The CDR3, as DNA: TGTGCCAGCTCCCGCGGAGACCGGGCCCTCCGTGCCGAGCAGTACTTC. Protein: CASSRGDRALRAEQYF.

The chain couples TRBV5-4 to TRBJ2-7, with 7 positions matching TRBD1. Trimming took 0 bases from V and 0 from J; bases not matched to a gene: 3. CDR1 is SGHNT, CDR2 YYREEE, per germline (reference sequence). The CDR3 length is 15 residues. The CDR3 region has the DNA TGTGCCAGCAGCTTGGAGCAGGGGGACTCCTACGAGCAGTACTTC. As protein: CASSLEQGDSYEQYF.

The chain combines TRBV27 with TRBJ2-7; D is uncertain. The CDR3 totals 13 residues. V dropped 6 bases and J dropped 2 bases, with 11 bases sitting between them. The germline CDR1 and CDR2 sequences are MNHEY and SMNVEV (reference sequence). CDR3 nucleotides: TGTGCCAGCAGGCCCCAGGTCCCCTACGAGCAGTACTTC. This gives the protein CASRPQVPYEQYF.

This chain links TRBV19 with TRBJ1-1, with TRBD1 as a possible D gene (6 bases). Germline V lookup: CDR1 LNHDA, CDR2 SQIVND (reference sequence). V was trimmed by 6 bases and J by 4 bases, leaving 12 bases between them. The CDR3 loop spans 13 amino acids. The DNA of the CDR3 is TGTGCCAGTAGGATCACAGGGTTCACTGAAGCTTTCTTT. Protein sequence: CASRITGFTEAFF.

The chain is built from TRBV11-3 and TRBJ2-1, with 13 bases matching TRBD2. Germline loops: CDR1 SGHNT, CDR2 YENEEA. V shed 6 bases, J shed 2 bases, and the junction held 7 bases outside the gene matches. This CDR3 is 17 amino acids long. CDR3 bases: TGTGCCAGCAGGCGTACTAGCGGGAGGGCCCCCTACAATGAGCAGTTCTTC. This encodes CASRRTSGRAPYNEQFF.

The chain couples TRBV25-1 to TRBJ2-2, with 9 bases identical to TRBD2. The CDR3 runs 17 residues. V trimming: 6 bases; J trimming: 7 bases; junction bases outside the gene matches: 15. Germline V CDR1 and CDR2: MGHDK, SYGVNS. The CDR3 nucleotides are TGTGCCAGCAGCGTGGGACTAGCAATAAAGAAGGGCGGGGAGCTGTTTTTT. Translating gives CASSVGLAIKKGGELFF.

The chain recombines TRBV6-5 with TRBJ1-3; a weak D match, TRBD1 (6 bases). Germline values: CDR1 MNHEY, CDR2 SVGAGI. V lost 7 bases and J lost 4, with 11 bases in between. The CDR3 spans 13 residues. CDR3 residues: CASTGGEGNTIYF. CDR3 bases: TGTGCCAGCACCGGGGGCGAAGGAAACACCATATATTTT.

The chain links TRBV12-2 to TRBJ1-5. TRBV12-2 is a recognized pseudogene. The length of the CDR3 is 15 residues. The CDR3 is CASRLRKSPRQPQHF. Written as DNA, the CDR3 is TGTGCAAGTCGCCTAAGGAAGTCTCCGAGACAGCCCCAGCATTTT.

The chain carries TRBV9 and TRBJ1-6, with D possibly being TRBD1 (5 bases). This CDR3 contains 20 residues. CDR1 is SGDLS, CDR2 YYNGEE, per germline. The germline V and J ends were trimmed by 0 bases and 0 bases, with 19 bases remaining between them. The CDR3 region has the DNA TGTGCCAGCAGCGTAGTTGGGGACGCCCGTGGGAGCTCCTATAATTCACCCCTCCACTTT. It specifies CASSVVGDARGSSYNSPLHF.

This clone was observed a handful of times. The chain is built from TRBV19 and TRBJ1-6; 8 bases fit TRBD1. Losses at the gene ends were 6 bases for V and 7 bases for J; bases not matched to a gene: 5. Germline CDR1 and CDR2: LNHDA and SQIVND (reference sequence). The CDR3 is 14 amino acids. CDR3 region: CASRRTGKNSPLHF. The CDR3 region has the DNA TGTGCCAGTAGGAGGACAGGGAAGAATTCACCCCTCCACTTT.

The DNA for the CDR3 is TGTGCCAGCTCACCAACGGTGAACATCGACTACGAGCAGTACTTC. Translation gives CASSPTVNIDYEQYF. The chain is built from TRBV18 and TRBJ2-7; D is unclear. Germline V gene data show CDR1 as KGHSH and CDR2 as LQKENI. This CDR3 is built from 15 residues. Trimming removed 2 bases at V and 3 bases at J, with 14 bases between.

This chain links TRBV15 with TRBJ2-7; 8 bases map to TRBD2. Germline lookup yields CDR1 LNHNV and CDR2 YYDKDF (reference sequence). This CDR3 spans 15 amino acids. The ends lost 1 base at V and 7 bases at J; junction bases unmatched: 9. CDR3 amino acids: CATSRVREGPGEQYF. The CDR3 DNA follows: TGTGCCACCAGCAGAGTCCGGGAGGGCCCCGGGGAGCAGTACTTC. Using reference TRBV15 and TRBJ2-7 for the parts outside the CDR3, the full variable domain is DAMVIQNPRYQVTQFGKPVTLSCSQTLNHNVMYWYQQKSSQAPKLLFHYYDKDFNNEADTPDNFQSRRPNTSFCFLDIRSPGLGDTAMYLCATSRVREGPGEQYFGPGTRLTVT.